Listed below are T cell receptor beta chains from one sample, sequenced in a study of T cell repertoires in cytomegalovirus infection. Each CDR3 protein is one row after TCRdb ran MiXCR on the reads. The repertoire holds 200,000 to 250,000 distinct CDR3 sequences, 22% seen once, with around a sixth in the top ten. The sample consisted of CD8+ T cells from PBMCs. All receptors come from a human donor in good health (CMV status not recorded). Some clones in this sample may be carry-over from other donors' samples. Each CDR3 is given with its conserved first and last residue. A D gene is named only where the DNA matches it firmly. A clone size is listed for some rows: how often the clone was seen (once, few, many), or a class if it is expanded.

v_gene: TRBV29-1
j_gene: TRBJ2-1
abundance: few
d_gene: .
CDR3aa: CSAAPGPLGNEQFF
CDR3nt: TGCAGCGCTGCGCCAGGCCCCCTAGGGAATGAGCAGTTCTTC

v_gene: TRBV7-9
j_gene: TRBJ2-7
abundance: .
d_gene: .
CDR3aa: CASSSGDASYEQYF
CDR3nt: TGTGCCAGCAGCTCAGGGGACGCCTCCTACGAGCAGTACTTC

v_gene: TRBV7-2
j_gene: TRBJ1-1
abundance: few
d_gene: .
CDR3aa: CASSPIGADTEAFF
CDR3nt: TGTGCCAGCAGCCCAATCGGGGCGGACACTGAAGCTTTCTTT

v_gene: TRBV7-6
j_gene: TRBJ1-1
abundance: few
d_gene: .
CDR3aa: CASSFTVEAFF
CDR3nt: TGTGCCAGCAGCTTTACAGTTGAAGCTTTCTTT

v_gene: TRBV20-1
j_gene: TRBJ1-1
abundance: .
d_gene: .
CDR3aa: CSAGGGVFTEAFF
CDR3nt: TGCAGTGCGGGAGGAGGGGTGTTCACTGAAGCTTTCTTT

v_gene: TRBV2
j_gene: TRBJ2-5
abundance: many
d_gene: .
CDR3aa: CASSEVGRAETQYF
CDR3nt: TGTGCCAGCAGTGAAGTTGGCAGAGCAGAGACCCAGTACTTC

v_gene: TRBV5-6
j_gene: TRBJ2-7
abundance: many
d_gene: TRBD1
CDR3aa: CASSFQGADEQYF
CDR3nt: TGTGCCAGCAGCTTTCAGGGGGCAGACGAGCAGTACTTC

v_gene: TRBV4-2
j_gene: TRBJ2-7
abundance: few
d_gene: .
CDR3aa: CASSQAPKTDYYEQYF
CDR3nt: TGTGCCAGCAGCCAAGCTCCTAAGACAGACTACTACGAGCAGTACTTC

v_gene: TRBV7-9
j_gene: TRBJ1-1
abundance: .
d_gene: .
CDR3aa: CASSFHREGSYTEAFF
CDR3nt: TGTGCCAGCAGCTTCCACAGGGAAGGGAGTTACACTGAAGCTTTCTTT

v_gene: TRBV12-3/TRBV12-4
j_gene: TRBJ2-3
abundance: many
d_gene: TRBD2
CDR3aa: CASSFSGISSTDTQYF
CDR3nt: TGTGCCAGCAGTTTTAGCGGGATCTCTAGCACAGATACGCAGTATTTT